One and the same sample provided the 14 T cell receptor beta chains below, sequenced in a study of cytomegalovirus exposure and HLA in healthy donors. It was with 60 Vbeta and 13 Jbeta primers that the PCR ran. TCRdb's table, derived via immunoSEQ multiplex PCR, lists solely in-frame clones and lacks some. The clone table shows around 200,000 clones, with the ten largest holding over 0.95%. Sequencing was performed on PBMCs. The receptor source for this set is a girl aged 2-10 years in good health and CMV-seropositive.

The chain recombines TRBV6-1 with TRBJ2-7, with D unresolved. The CDR3 is made up of 12 amino acids. Germline V CDR1 and CDR2: MNHNS, SASEGT. The V end lost 2 bases, the J end lost 3 bases, and 5 bases lay between the germline ends. The CDR3 is CASSELSYEQYF. For the CDR3, the DNA is TGTGCCAGCAGTGAACTCAGCTACGAGCAGTACTTC.

The rearrangement joins TRBV18 to TRBJ1-4; D perhaps matches TRBD1 (5 bases). The CDR3 extends over 13 amino acids. Germline CDR1 and CDR2: KGHSH and LQKENI. V dropped 10 bases and J dropped 7 bases, with 16 bases sitting between them. This chain's CDR3 is CATHGPGGEKLFF. The CDR3 DNA reads as TGTGCCACCCACGGGCCGGGGGGTGAAAAACTGTTTTTT.

V and J are TRBV2 and TRBJ2-7; 16 bases align to TRBD2. V shed 4 bases and J 0 bases; nucleotides not matched to a gene: 9. Germline V lookup: CDR1 SNHLY, CDR2 FYNNEI. This CDR3 has 19 amino acids. The CDR3 region is CASSVPGLAGGPSSYEQYF. As DNA, the CDR3 is TGTGCCAGCAGTGTACCGGGACTAGCGGGAGGGCCGTCCTCCTACGAGCAGTACTTC.

V gene TRBV2 combines with J gene TRBJ2-1; tentatively, D is TRBD2 (5 bases). Germline V gene data show CDR1 as SNHLY and CDR2 as FYNNEI. Trimming stripped 8 bases from V and 7 bases from J, with 9 bases between. This CDR3 spans 11 amino acids. The CDR3 DNA is TGTGCCAGCGGACTTTCAAATGAGCAGTTCTTC. This codes for CASGLSNEQFF.

J is TRBJ2-7 and V is TRBV10-3; 9 bases are a match to TRBD1. The V segment lost 11 bases and the J segment 5 bases; nucleotides outside the gene matches: 7. From germline, CDR1 is ENHRY and CDR2 SYGVKD. The CDR3 extends over 12 amino acids. The CDR3 region has the DNA TGTGCCTCCCGGGACAGGGCCCACGAGCAGTACTTC. Its protein product is CASRDRAHEQYF.

The CDR3 bases are TGTGCCAGCAGCTTGAAACTAGCGGACGGTAATGAGCAGTTCTTC. Translated: CASSLKLADGNEQFF. This chain links TRBV7-9 with TRBJ2-1; TRBD2 aligns across 8 bases. This CDR3 comprises 15 residues. Germline CDR1 reads SEHNR; CDR2 reads FQNEAQ (reference sequence). With 3 bases clipped from V and 7 bases from J, the junction kept 8 bases outside the gene matches.

This chain connects TRBV7-2 to TRBJ2-3; 9 bases are shared with TRBD2. This CDR3 region has 16 residues. The trim removed 7 bases at V and 8 bases at J, leaving 16 bases unmatched. Germline-derived CDR1 and CDR2 are SGHTA and FQGNSA. The CDR3 protein is CASTYVPAGGSGTQYF. The CDR3 DNA reads as TGTGCCAGCACCTATGTTCCAGCGGGGGGATCGGGTACGCAGTATTTT.

The chain carries TRBV9 and TRBJ2-3; 7 bases line up with TRBD2. The CDR3 extends over 16 amino acids. Unmatched junction bases numbered 10, after V lost 3 bases and J lost 3 bases. Per germline, CDR1 SGDLS and CDR2 YYNGEE. The CDR3 DNA follows: TGTGCCAGCAGCGCATGGGGGGGGGATGGTACAGATACGCAGTATTTT. Amino acids: CASSAWGGDGTDTQYF.

The V call is TRBV7-9, the J call TRBJ2-3; 9 bases line up with TRBD1. The CDR3 is 16 residues long. Germline-derived CDR1 and CDR2 are SEHNR and FQNEAQ (reference sequence). The trim removed 5 bases at V and 1 base at J, leaving 7 bases unmatched. The CDR3 region has the DNA TGTGCCAGCAGCCGTACAGGGGGCGGCGGCACAGATACGCAGTATTTT. Translated, it gives CASSRTGGGGTDTQYF.

J is TRBJ2-7 and V is TRBV15, with TRBD2 matching 9 bases. Per germline, CDR1 LNHNV and CDR2 YYDKDF (reference sequence). Trimming cost V 5 bases and J 4 bases; bases outside gene matches: 15. The CDR3 consists of 17 residues. The chain's CDR3 is CATSPRQKREAIYEQYF. Here the CDR3 DNA reads TGTGCCACCAGCCCTCGACAAAAGCGGGAGGCCATATACGAGCAGTACTTC.

The chain recombines TRBV13 with TRBJ2-7; perhaps TRBD2 as D (5 bases). The CDR3 is 13 residues long. V dropped 6 bases and J dropped 6 bases, with 15 bases sitting between them. Germline V lookup: CDR1 PRHDT, CDR2 FYEKMQ (reference sequence). In nucleotides, the CDR3 is TGTGCCAGCAGTAAGCGGTCGGCGCGCGAGCAGTACTTC. It yields the protein CASSKRSAREQYF.

The CDR3 DNA sequence: TGCGCCAGCAGCTTGATGGCCTCCAGAAACAATGAGCAGTTCTTC. This translates into CASSLMASRNNEQFF. The rearrangement joins TRBV5-1 to TRBJ2-1, with no clear D. This CDR3 is 15 amino acids long. The germline V gene encodes CDR1 SGHRS and CDR2 YFSETQ. V was shortened by 1 base and J by 5 bases, with 13 bases between the two germline ends.

This rearrangement joins TRBV27 to TRBJ1-5, with a possible D match to TRBD1 (6 bases). V shed 8 bases and J shed 1 base, with 12 bases lying between them. Germline V gives CDR1 MNHEY, CDR2 SMNVEV (reference sequence). There are 14 residues in the CDR3. CDR3 amino acids: CASRQGMSNQPQHF. CDR3 coding DNA: TGTGCCAGCCGTCAGGGGATGAGCAATCAGCCCCAGCATTTT.

The J gene is TRBJ2-3, the V gene TRBV6-5, with 7 bases identical to TRBD2. This CDR3 has 14 amino acids. After removal of 8 bases from V and 2 bases from J, the junction contained 7 bases not matched to a gene. Looked up from germline, CDR1 is MNHEY and CDR2 is SVGAGI. Here the CDR3 DNA reads TGTGCCAGCCAGCGGGGCACACACACAGATACGCAGTATTTT. Protein product: CASQRGTHTDTQYF.